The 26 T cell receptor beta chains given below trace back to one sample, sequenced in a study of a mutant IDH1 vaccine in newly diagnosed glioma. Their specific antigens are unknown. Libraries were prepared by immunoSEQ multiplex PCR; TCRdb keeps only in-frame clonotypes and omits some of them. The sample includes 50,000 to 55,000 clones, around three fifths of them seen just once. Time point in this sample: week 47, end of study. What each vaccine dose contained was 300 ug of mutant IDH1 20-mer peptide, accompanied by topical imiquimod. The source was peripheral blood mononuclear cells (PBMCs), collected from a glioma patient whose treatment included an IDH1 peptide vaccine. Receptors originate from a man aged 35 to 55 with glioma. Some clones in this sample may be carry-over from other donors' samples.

The CDR3: CASSTSPAGVGEQFF. For the CDR3, the DNA is TGTGCCAGCAGCACCTCCCCAGCCGGAGTAGGTGAGCAGTTCTTC. The chain employs TRBV7-2 and TRBJ2-1; no firm D call. The CDR3 contains 15 residues. The V end lost 5 bases, the J end lost 9 bases, and 20 bases lay between the germline ends. Germline values: CDR1 SGHTA, CDR2 FQGNSA.

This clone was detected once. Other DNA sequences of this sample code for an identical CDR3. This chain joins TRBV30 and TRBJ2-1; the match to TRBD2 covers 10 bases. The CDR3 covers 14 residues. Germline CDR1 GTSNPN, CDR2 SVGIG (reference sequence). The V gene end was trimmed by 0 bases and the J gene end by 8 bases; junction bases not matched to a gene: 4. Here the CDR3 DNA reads TGTGCCTGGAGTGTACTAAGCGGGGGGGATGAGCAGTTCTTC. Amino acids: CAWSVLSGGDEQFF.

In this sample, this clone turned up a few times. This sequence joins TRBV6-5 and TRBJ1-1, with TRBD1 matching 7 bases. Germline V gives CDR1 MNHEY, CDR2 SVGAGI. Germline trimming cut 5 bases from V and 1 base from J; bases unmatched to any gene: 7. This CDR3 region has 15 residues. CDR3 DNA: TGTGCCAGCAGTATATACAGGGGACAGAACACTGAAGCTTTCTTT. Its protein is CASSIYRGQNTEAFF.

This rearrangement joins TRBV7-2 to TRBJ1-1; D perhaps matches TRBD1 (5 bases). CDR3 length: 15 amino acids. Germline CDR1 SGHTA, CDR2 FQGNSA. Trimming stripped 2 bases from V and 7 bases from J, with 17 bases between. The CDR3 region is CASSLTGARGVEAFF. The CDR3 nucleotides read TGTGCCAGCAGCTTAACCGGGGCTCGGGGGGTTGAAGCTTTCTTT.

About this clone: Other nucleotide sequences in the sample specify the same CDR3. The CDR3 region has the DNA TGTGCCTGGAACGGCGGGACCACTGAAGCTTTCTTT. Amino acids: CAWNGGTTEAFF. The chain joins TRBV30 to TRBJ1-1; maybe TRBD1 (5 bases). Germline V gene sequence: CDR1 GTSNPN, CDR2 SVGIG (reference sequence). The V and J ends lost 4 bases and 4 bases respectively, with 10 bases between them. The CDR3 runs 12 residues.

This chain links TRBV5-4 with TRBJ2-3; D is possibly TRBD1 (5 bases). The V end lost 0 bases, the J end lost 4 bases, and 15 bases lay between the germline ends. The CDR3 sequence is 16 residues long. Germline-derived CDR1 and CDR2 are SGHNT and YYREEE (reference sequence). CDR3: CASSLGIGVGADTQYF. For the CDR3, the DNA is TGTGCCAGCAGCTTGGGTATAGGGGTCGGCGCAGATACGCAGTATTTT.

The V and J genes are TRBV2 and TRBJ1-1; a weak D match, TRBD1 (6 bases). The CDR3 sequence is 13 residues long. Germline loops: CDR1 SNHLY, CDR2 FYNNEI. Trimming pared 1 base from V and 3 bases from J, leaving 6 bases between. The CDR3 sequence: CASSEGGHTEAFF. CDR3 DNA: TGTGCCAGCAGTGAAGGGGGGCACACTGAAGCTTTCTTT.

The CDR3 region is CASSQGVYSYNSPLHF. For the CDR3, the DNA is TGCGCCAGCAGCCAAGGGGTATACTCCTATAATTCACCCCTCCACTTT. The rearrangement joins TRBV4-1 to TRBJ1-6; D gene ambiguous. The ends were cut back, 1 base at V and 0 bases at J, with 7 bases in the middle. Germline V lookup: CDR1 MGHRA, CDR2 YSYEKL. This CDR3 comprises 16 residues.

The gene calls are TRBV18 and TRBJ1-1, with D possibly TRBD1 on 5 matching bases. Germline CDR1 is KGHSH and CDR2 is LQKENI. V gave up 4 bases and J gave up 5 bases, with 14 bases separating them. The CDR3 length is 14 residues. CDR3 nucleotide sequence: TGTGCCAGCTCACTCTGGGGGGGATGGACTGAAGCTTTCTTT. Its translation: CASSLWGGWTEAFF.

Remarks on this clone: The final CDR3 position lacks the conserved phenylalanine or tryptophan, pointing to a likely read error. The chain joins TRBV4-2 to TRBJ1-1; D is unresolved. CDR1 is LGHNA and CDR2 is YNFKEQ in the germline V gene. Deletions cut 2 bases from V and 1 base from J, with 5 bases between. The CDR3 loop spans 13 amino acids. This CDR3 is CASSQMGNTEAFL. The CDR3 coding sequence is TGTGCCAGCAGCCAAATGGGGAACACTGAAGCTTTCCTT.

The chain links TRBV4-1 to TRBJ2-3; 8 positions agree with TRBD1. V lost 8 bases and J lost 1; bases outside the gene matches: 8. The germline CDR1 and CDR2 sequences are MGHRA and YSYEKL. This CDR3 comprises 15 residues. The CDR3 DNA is TGCGCCAGCCAGCGGGCAGGGGGCCGCACAGATACGCAGTATTTT. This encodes CASQRAGGRTDTQYF.

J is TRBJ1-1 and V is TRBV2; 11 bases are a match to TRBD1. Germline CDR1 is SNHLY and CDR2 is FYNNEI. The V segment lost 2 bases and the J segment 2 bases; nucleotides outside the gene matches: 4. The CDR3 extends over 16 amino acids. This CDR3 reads CASSEWTGGLNTEAFF. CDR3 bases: TGTGCCAGCAGTGAATGGACAGGGGGCTTAAACACTGAAGCTTTCTTT.

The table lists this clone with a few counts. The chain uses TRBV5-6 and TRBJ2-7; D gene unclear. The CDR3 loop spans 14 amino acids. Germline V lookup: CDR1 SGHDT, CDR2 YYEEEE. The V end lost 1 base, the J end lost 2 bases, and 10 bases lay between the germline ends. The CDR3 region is CASSLSTLAYEQYF. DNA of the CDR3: TGTGCCAGCAGCTTGTCGACCCTCGCCTACGAGCAGTACTTC.

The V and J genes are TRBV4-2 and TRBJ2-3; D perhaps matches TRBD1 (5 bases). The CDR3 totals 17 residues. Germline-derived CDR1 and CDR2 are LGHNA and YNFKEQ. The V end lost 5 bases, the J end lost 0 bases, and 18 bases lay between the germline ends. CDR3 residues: CASSLTSQGGSTDTQYF. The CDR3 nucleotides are TGTGCCAGCAGCTTGACATCGCAGGGTGGAAGCACAGATACGCAGTATTTT.

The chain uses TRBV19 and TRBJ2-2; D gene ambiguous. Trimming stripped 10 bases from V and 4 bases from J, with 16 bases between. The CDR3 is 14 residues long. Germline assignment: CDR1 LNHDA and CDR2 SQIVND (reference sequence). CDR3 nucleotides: TGTGCCACAACCGGAAAGACGGGCACCGGGGAGCTGTTTTTT. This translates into CATTGKTGTGELFF.

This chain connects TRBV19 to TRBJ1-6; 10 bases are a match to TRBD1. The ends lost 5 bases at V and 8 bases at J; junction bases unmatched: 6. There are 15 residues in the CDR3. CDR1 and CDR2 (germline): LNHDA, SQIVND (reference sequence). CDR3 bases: TGTGCCAGTAGTCCCCCGGGACAGGGGCATTCACCCCTCCACTTT. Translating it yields CASSPPGQGHSPLHF.

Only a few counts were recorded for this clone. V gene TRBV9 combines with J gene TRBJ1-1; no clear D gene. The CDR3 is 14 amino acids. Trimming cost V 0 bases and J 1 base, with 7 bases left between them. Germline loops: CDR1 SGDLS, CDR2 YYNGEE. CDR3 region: CASSVDTRNTEAFF. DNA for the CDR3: TGTGCCAGCAGCGTAGACACTAGGAACACTGAAGCTTTCTTT.

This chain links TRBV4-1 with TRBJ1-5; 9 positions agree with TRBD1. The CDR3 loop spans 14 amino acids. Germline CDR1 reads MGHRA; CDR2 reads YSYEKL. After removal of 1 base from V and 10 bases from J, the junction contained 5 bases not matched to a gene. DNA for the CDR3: TGCGCCAGCAGCCAAGGGACAGGGGAGCCTCCCCAGCATTTT. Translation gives CASSQGTGEPPQHF.

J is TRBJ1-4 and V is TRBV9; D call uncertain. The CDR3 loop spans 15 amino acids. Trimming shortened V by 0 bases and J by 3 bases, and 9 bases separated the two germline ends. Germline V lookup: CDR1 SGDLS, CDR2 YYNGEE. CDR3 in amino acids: CASSVGGRANEKLFF. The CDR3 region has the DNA TGTGCCAGCAGCGTAGGGGGAAGGGCTAATGAAAAACTGTTTTTT. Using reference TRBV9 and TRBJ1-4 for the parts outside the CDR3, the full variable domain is DSGVTQTPKHLITATGQRVTLRCSPRSGDLSVYWYQQSLDQGLQFLIQYYNGEERAKGNILERFSAQQFPDLHSELNLSSLELGDSALYFCASSVGGRANEKLFFGSGTQLSVL.

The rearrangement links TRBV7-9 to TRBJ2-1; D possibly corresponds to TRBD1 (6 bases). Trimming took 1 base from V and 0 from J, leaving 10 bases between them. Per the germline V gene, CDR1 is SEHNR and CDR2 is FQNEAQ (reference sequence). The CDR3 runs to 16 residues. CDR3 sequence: CASSLGQGRSYNEQFF. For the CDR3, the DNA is TGTGCCAGCAGCTTAGGGCAGGGGCGCTCCTACAATGAGCAGTTCTTC.

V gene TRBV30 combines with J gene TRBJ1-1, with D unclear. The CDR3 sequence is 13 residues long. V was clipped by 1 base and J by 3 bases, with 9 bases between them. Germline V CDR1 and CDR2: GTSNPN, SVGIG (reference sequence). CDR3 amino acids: CAWSAQRDTEAFF. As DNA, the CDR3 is TGTGCCTGGAGTGCCCAGAGGGACACTGAAGCTTTCTTT.

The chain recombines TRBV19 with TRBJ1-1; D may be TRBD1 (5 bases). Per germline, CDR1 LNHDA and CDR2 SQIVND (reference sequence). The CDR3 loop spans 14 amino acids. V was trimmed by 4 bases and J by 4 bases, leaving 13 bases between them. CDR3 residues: CASSRGTVPTEAFF. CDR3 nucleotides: TGTGCCAGTAGTAGGGGCACGGTCCCCACTGAAGCTTTCTTT.

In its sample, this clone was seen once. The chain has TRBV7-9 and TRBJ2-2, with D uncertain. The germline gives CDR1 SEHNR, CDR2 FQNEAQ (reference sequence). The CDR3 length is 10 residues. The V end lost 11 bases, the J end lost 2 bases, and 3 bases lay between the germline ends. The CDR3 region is CALNTGELFF. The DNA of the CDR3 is TGTGCCCTTAACACCGGGGAGCTGTTTTTT.

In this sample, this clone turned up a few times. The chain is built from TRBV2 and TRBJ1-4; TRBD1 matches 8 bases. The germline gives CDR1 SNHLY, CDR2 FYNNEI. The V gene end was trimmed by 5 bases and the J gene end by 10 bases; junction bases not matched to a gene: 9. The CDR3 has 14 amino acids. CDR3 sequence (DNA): TGTGCCAGCAGTCTACAGGGGGAAGGTGGAAAACTGTTTTTT. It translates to CASSLQGEGGKLFF.

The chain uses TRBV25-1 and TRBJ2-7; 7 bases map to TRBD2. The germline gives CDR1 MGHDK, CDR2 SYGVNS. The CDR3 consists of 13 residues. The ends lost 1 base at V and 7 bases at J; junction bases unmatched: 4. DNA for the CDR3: TGTGCCAGCAGTGAATTCTGGGGGGGGGAGCAGTACTTC. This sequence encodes CASSEFWGGEQYF.

The CDR3 protein is CASSYDGSSGNTIYF. CDR3 nucleotide sequence: TGTGCCAGCAGTTACGACGGAAGCTCTGGAAACACCATATATTTT. The chain links TRBV6-6 to TRBJ1-3; D ambiguous. The germline CDR1 and CDR2 sequences are MNHNY and SVGAGI (reference sequence). V shed 2 bases and J shed 0 bases, with 8 bases lying between them. This CDR3 is built from 15 residues.